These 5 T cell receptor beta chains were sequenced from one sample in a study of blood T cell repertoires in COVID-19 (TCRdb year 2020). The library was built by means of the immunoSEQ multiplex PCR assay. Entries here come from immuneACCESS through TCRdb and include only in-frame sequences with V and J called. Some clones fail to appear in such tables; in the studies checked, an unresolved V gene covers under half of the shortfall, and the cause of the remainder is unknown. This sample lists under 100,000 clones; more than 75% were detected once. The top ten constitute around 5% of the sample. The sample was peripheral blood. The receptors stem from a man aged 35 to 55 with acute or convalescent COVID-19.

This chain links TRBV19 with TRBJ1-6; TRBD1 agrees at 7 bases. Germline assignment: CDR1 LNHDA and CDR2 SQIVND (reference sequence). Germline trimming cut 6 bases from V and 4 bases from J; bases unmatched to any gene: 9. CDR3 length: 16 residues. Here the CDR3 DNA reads TGTGCCAGTAGCCACCCTCTGGGACAGTATAATTCACCCCTCCACTTT. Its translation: CASSHPLGQYNSPLHF.

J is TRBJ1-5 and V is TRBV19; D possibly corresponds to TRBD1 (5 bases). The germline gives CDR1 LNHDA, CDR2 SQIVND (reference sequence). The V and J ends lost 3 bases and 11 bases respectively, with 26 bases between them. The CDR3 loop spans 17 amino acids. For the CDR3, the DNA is TGTGCCAGTAGTATTAACCTAAAACAGGCCGCCCATGTATCCCAGCATTTT. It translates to CASSINLKQAAHVSQHF. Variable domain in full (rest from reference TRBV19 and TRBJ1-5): DGGITQSPKYLFRKEGQNVTLSCEQNLNHDAMYWYRQDPGQGLRLIYYSQIVNDFQKGDIAEGYSVSREKKESFPLTVTSAQKNPTAFYLCASSINLKQAAHVSQHFGDGTRLSIL.

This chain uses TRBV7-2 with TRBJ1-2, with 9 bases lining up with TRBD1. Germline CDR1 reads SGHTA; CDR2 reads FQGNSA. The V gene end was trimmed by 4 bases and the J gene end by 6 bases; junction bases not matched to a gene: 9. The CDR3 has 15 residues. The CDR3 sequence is CASSSTGTGWDGYTF. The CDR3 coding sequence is TGTGCCAGCAGCTCCACCGGGACAGGGTGGGATGGCTACACCTTC.

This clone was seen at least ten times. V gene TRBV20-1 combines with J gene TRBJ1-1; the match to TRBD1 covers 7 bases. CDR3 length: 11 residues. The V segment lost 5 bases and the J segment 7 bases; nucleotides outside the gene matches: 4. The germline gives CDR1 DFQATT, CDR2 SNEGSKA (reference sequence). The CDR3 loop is CSAQGTVEAFF. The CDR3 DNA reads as TGCAGTGCTCAGGGGACAGTTGAAGCTTTCTTT.

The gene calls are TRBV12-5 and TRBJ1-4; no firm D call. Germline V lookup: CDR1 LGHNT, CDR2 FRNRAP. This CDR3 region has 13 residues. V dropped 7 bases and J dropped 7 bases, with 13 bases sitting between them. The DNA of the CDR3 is TGTGCTAGTGCAGAAGCGACGTCTGAAAAACTGTTTTTT. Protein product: CASAEATSEKLFF.